The T cell receptor (beta chain) described here comes from a study of CD4 and CD8 cells across lung adenocarcinoma regions. This clonotype is labeled as medium-sized. CDR3 length equals 13 residues. Trimming removed 6 bases from V and 2 bases from J, with 9 bases in between. Germline lookup yields CDR1 MNHNS and CDR2 SASEGT. TCRdb independently ran MiXCR on the PCR reads; one entry per CDR3 protein. The repertoire holds just under 10,000 distinct CDR3 sequences, with 51% as singletons. Samples came from patients with localized non-small cell lung adenocarcinoma. The sequenced material came from CD4+ T cells from the margin of a lung tumor. This TCR was sampled from a male donor with lung adenocarcinoma. The CD4 and CD8 labels of this study may be unreliable. The chain recombines TRBV6-1 with TRBJ2-3, with a tentative D call TRBD2 (5 bases). The CDR3: CASSRDITDTQYF. As DNA, the CDR3 is TGTGCCAGCAGCCGGGATATCACAGATACGCAGTATTTT.